This T cell receptor beta chain was retrieved from a study of T cells in Graves' hyperthyroidism and ophthalmopathy. The study based diagnoses on clinical symptoms, serum thyroxine and TRAb, thyroid ultrasound and orbital computed tomography. In germline, CDR1 is PRHDT, CDR2 FYEKMQ (reference sequence). V was shortened by 2 bases and J by 0 bases, with 2 bases between the two germline ends. The CDR3 runs to 13 residues. The sample holds a few counts of this clonotype. Amplified TCR beta CDR3 regions came from RNA transcripts. The HTBI primer set was used in a first-round RT-PCR of the TCR CDR3. TCRdb re-derived calls from the multiplex PCR reads in MiXCR, one entry per CDR3 protein. This repertoire shows 450,000 to 650,000 distinct CDR3 sequences, approximately 15% found once; its top ten account for 7.1%.

This TCR derives from a woman between 18 and 29 years old with Graves' ophthalmopathy. The sequenced material came from blood. This sequence joins TRBV13 and TRBJ1-3; D call uncertain. The DNA of the CDR3 is TGTGCCAGCAGCTTATACTCTGGAAACACCATATATTTT. This translates into CASSLYSGNTIYF.